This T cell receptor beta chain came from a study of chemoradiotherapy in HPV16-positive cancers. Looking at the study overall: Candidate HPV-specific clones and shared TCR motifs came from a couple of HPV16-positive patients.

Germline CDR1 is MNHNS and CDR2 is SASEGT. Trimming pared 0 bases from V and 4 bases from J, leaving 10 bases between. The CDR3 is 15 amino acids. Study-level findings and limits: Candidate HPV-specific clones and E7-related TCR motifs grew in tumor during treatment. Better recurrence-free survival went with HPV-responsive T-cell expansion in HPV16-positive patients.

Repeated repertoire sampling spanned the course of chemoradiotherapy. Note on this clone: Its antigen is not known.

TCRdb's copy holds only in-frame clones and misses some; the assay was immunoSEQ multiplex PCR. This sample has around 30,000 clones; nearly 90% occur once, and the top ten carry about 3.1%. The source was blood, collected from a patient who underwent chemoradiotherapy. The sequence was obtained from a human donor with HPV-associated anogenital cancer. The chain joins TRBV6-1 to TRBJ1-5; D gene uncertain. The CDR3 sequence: CASSEAGPVNQPQHF. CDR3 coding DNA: TGTGCCAGCAGTGAAGCTGGACCCGTTAATCAGCCCCAGCATTTT.